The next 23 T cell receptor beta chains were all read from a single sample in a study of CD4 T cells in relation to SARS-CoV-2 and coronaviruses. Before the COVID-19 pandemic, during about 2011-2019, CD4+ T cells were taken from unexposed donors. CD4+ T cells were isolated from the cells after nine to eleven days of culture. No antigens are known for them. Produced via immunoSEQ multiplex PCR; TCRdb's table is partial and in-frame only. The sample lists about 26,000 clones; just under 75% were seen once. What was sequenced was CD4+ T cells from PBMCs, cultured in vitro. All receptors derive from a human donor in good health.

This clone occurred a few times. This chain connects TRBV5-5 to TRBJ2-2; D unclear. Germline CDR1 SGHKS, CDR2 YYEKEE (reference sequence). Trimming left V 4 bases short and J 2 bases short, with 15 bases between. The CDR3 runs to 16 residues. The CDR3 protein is CASSPLSRRNTGELFF. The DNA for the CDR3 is TGTGCCAGCAGCCCCCTCTCGCGGAGAAACACCGGGGAGCTGTTTTTT.

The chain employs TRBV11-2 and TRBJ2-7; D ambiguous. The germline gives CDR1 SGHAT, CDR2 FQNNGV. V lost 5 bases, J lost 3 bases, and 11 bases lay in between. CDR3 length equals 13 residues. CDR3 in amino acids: CASSPLSRYEQYF. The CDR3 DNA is TGTGCCAGCAGCCCTCTTTCTCGCTACGAGCAGTACTTC. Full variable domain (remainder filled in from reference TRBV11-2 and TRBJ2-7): EAGVAQSPRYKIIEKRQSVAFWCNPISGHATLYWYQQILGQGPKLLIQFQNNGVVDDSQLPKDRFSAERLKGVDSTLKIQPAKLEDSAVYLCASSPLSRYEQYFGPGTRLTVT.

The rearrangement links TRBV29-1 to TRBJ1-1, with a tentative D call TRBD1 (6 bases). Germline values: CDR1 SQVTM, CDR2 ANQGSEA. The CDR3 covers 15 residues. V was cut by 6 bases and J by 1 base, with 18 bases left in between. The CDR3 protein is CSVEFQGPRNTEAFF. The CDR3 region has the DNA TGCAGCGTCGAATTTCAGGGGCCACGGAACACTGAAGCTTTCTTT.

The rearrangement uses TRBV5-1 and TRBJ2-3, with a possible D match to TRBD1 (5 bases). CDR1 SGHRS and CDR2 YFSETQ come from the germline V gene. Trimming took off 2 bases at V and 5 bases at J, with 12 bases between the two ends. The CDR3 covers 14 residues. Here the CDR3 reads CASSLGQGIDTQYF. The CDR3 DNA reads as TGCGCCAGCAGCTTAGGGCAGGGCATAGATACGCAGTATTTT. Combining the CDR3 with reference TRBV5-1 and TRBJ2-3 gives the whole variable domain KAGVTQTPRYLIKTRGQQVTLSCSPISGHRSVSWYQQTPGQGLQFLFEYFSETQRNKGNFPGRFSGRQFSNSRSEMNVSTLELGDSALYLCASSLGQGIDTQYFGPGTRLTVL.

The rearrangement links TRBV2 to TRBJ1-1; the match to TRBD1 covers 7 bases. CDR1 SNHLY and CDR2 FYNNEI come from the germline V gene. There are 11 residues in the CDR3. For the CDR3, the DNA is TGTGCTTACAGGGGCAACACTGAAGCTTTCTTT. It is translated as CAYRGNTEAFF. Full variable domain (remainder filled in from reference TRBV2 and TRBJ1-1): EPEVTQTPSHQVTQMGQEVILRCVPISNHLYFYWYRQILGQKVEFLVSFYNNEISEKSEIFDDQFSVERPDGSNFTLKIRSTKLEDSAMYFCAYRGNTEAFFGQGTRLTVV.

CDR3 region: CASSIDRDGELFF. The CDR3 region has the DNA TGTGCCAGCAGCATCGACAGAGACGGGGAGCTGTTTTTT. This chain uses TRBV6-5 with TRBJ2-2; possible D gene TRBD1, 5 bases. The CDR3 has 13 amino acids. From germline, CDR1 is MNHEY and CDR2 SVGAGI. The V and J ends lost 6 bases and 7 bases respectively, with 12 bases between them.

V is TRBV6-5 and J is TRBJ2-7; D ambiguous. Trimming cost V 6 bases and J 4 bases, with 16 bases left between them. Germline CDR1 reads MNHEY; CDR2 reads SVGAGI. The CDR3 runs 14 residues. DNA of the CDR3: TGTGCCAGCAGAGCTGCTGAATCGACTTACGAGCAGTACTTC. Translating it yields CASRAAESTYEQYF.

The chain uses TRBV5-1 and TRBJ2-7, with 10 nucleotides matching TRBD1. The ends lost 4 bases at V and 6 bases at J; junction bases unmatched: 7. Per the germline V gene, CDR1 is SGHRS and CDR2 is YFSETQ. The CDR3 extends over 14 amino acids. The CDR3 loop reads CASSPGDRGVEQYF. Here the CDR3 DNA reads TGCGCCAGCAGCCCCGGGGACAGGGGTGTCGAGCAGTACTTC.

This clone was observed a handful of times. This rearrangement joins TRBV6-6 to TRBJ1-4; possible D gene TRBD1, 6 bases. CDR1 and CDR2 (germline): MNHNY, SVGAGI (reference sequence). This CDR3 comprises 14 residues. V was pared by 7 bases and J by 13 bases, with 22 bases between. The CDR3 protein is CASIRGREQGGLFF. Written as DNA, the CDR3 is TGTGCCAGCATCCGCGGCAGAGAGCAAGGGGGACTGTTTTTT.

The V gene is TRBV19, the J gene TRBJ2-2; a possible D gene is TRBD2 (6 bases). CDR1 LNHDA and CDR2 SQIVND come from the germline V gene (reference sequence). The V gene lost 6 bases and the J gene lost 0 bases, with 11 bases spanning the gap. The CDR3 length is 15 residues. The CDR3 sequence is CASRVTGANTGELFF. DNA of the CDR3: TGTGCCAGTAGGGTGACGGGAGCGAACACCGGGGAGCTGTTTTTT.

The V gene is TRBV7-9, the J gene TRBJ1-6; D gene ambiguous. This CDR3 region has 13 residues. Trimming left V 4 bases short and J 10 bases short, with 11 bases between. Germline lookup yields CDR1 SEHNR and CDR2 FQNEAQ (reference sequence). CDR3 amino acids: CASSSDIGSPLHF. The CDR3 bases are TGTGCCAGCAGCTCAGACATTGGATCACCCCTCCACTTT.

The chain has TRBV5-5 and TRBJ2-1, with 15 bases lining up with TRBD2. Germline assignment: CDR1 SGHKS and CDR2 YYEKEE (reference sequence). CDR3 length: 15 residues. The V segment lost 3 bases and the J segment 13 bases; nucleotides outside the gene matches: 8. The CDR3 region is CASSSGLAGGSYQFF. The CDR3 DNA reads TGTGCCAGCAGCTCGGGACTAGCGGGAGGTTCCTATCAGTTCTTC. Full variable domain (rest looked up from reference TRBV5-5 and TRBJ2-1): DAGVTQSPTHLIKTRGQQVTLRCSPISGHKSVSWYQQVLGQGPQFIFQYYEKEERGRGNFPDRFSARQFPNYSSELNVNALLLGDSALYLCASSSGLAGGSYQFFGPGTRLTVL.

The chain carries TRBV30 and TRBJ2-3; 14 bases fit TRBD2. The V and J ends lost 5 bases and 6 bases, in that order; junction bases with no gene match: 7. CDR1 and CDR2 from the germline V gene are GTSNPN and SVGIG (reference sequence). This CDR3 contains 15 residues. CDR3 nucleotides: TGTGCCTGGGGGGGGACTAGCGGGAGTCGGGATACGCAGTATTTT. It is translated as CAWGGTSGSRDTQYF.

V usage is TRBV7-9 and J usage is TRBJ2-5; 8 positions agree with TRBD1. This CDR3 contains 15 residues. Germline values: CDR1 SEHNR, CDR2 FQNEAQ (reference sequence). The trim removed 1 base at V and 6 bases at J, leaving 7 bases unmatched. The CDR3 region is CASSLVGQGMKTQYF. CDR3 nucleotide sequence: TGTGCCAGCAGCTTAGTCGGACAGGGTATGAAGACCCAGTACTTC.

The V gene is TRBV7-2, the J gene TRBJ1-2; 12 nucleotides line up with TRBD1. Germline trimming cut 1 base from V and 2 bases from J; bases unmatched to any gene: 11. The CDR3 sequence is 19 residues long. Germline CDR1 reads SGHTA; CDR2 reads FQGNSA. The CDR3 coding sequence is TGTGCCAGCAGCTTAGTATCCGGGACAGGGGGCTCCCTAAACTATGGCTACACCTTC. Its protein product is CASSLVSGTGGSLNYGYTF.

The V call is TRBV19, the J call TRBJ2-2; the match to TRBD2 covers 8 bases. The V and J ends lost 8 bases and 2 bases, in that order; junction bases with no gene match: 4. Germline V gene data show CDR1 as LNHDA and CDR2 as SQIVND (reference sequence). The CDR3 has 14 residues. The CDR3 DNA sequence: TGTGCCAGTGCGGGGGGACGAAACACCGGGGAGCTGTTTTTT. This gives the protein CASAGGRNTGELFF.

CDR3 bases: TGTGCCAGCAGTGAAAGGTCAATCGTCGGCAATCAGCCCCAGCATTTT. As protein: CASSERSIVGNQPQHF. V is TRBV6-1 and J is TRBJ1-5; D unresolved. The CDR3 runs to 16 residues. V dropped 2 bases and J dropped 2 bases, with 13 bases sitting between them. Per germline, CDR1 MNHNS and CDR2 SASEGT.

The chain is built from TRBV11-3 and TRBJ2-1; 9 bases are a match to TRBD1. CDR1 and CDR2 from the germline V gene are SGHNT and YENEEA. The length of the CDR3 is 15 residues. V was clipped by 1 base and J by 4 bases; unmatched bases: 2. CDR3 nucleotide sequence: TGTGCCAGCAGCTTAGTGGGACAGGGTTACAATGAGCAGTTCTTC. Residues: CASSLVGQGYNEQFF.

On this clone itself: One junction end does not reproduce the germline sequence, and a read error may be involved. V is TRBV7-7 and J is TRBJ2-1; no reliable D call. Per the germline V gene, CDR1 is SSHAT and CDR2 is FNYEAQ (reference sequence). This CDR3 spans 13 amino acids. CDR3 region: CASSFGGNNEQFF. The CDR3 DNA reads TGTGCTAGCAGCTTTGGTGGGAACAATGAGCAGTTCTTC.

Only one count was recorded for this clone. CDR3 DNA sequence: TGTGCCAGCTCACCGGACCGGGGGGACAGGGGGCGCGGCGAGCAGTACTTC. Translation: CASSPDRGDRGRGEQYF. This rearrangement joins TRBV18 to TRBJ2-7; 12 nucleotides agree with TRBD1. CDR1 is KGHSH and CDR2 is LQKENI in the germline V gene. CDR3 length: 17 residues. V dropped 3 bases and J dropped 6; count of bases not matched to a gene: 12.

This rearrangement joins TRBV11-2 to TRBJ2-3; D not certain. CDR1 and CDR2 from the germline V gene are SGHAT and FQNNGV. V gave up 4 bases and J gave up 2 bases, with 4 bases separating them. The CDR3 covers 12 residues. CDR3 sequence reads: CASSSNTDTQYF. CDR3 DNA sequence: TGTGCCAGCAGCTCCAACACAGATACGCAGTATTTT. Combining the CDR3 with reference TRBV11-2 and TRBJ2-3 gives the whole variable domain EAGVAQSPRYKIIEKRQSVAFWCNPISGHATLYWYQQILGQGPKLLIQFQNNGVVDDSQLPKDRFSAERLKGVDSTLKIQPAKLEDSAVYLCASSSNTDTQYFGPGTRLTVL.

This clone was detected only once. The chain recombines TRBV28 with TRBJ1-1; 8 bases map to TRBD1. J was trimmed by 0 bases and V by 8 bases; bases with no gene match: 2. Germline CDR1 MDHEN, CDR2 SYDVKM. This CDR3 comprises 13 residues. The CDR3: CASSQGVNTEAFF. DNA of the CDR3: TGTGCCAGCTCACAGGGGGTGAACACTGAAGCTTTCTTT.

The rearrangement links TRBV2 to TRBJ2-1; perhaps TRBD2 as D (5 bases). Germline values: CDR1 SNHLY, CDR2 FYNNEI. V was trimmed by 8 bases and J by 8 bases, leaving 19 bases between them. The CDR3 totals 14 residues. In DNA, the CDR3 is TGTGCCAGCCGTGGTTTCAGCGGTTCTGATGAGCAGTTCTTC. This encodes CASRGFSGSDEQFF.